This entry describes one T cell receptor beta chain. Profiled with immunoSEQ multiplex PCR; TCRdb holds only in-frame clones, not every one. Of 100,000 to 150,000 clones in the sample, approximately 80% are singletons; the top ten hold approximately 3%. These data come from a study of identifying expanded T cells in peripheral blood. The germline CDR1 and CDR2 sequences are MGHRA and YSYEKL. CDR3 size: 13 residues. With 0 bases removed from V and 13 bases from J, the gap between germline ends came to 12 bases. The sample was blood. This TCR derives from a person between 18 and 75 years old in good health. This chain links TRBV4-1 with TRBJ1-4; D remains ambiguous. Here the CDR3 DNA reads TGCGCCAGCAGCCAAGAATGGCGGGAATCACTGTTTTTT. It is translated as CASSQEWRESLFF.